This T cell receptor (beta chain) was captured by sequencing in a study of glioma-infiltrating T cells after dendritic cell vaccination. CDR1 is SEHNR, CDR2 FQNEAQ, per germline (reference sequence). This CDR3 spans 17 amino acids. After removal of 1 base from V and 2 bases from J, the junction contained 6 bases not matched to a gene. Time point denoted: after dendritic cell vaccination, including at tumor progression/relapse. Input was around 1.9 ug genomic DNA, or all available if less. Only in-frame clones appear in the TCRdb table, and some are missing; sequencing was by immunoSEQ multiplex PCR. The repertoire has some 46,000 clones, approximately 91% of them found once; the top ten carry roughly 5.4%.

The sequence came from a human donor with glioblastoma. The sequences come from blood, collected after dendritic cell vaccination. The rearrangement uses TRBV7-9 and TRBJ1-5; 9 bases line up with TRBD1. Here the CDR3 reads CASSLVQGARGNQPQHF. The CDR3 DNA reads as TGTGCCAGCAGCTTAGTACAGGGGGCTAGGGGCAATCAGCCCCAGCATTTT.